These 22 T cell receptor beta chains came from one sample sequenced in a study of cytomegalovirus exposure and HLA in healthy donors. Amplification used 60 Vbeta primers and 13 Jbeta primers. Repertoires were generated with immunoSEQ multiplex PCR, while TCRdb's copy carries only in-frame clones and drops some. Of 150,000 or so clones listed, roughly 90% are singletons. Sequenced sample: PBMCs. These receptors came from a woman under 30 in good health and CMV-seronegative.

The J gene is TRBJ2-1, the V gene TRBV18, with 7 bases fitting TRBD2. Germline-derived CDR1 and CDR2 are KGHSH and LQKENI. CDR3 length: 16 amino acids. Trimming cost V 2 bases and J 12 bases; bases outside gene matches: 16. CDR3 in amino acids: CASSPGEGSLAFRQFF. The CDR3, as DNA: TGTGCCAGCTCACCAGGGGAGGGTAGCCTAGCGTTTCGGCAGTTCTTC.

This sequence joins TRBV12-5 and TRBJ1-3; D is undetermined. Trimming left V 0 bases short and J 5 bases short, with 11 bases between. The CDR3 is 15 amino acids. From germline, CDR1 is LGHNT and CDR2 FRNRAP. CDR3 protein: CASGLVTPIRNTIYF. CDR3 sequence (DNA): TGTGCTAGTGGTTTGGTCACCCCTATTAGAAACACCATATATTTT.

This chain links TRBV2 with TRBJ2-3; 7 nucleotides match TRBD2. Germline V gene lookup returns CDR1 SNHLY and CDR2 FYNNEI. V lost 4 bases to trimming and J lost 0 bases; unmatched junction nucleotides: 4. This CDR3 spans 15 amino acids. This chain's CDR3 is CASSGLAGSTDTQYF. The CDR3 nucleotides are TGTGCCAGCAGTGGATTAGCGGGTAGCACAGATACGCAGTATTTT.

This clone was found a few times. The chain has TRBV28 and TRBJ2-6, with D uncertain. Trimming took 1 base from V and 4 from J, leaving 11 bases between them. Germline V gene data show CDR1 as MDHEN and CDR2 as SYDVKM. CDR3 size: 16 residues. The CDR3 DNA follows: TGTGCCAGCAGTTTATTAATCGGTGAAGGGGCCAACGTCCTGACTTTC. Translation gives CASSLLIGEGANVLTF.

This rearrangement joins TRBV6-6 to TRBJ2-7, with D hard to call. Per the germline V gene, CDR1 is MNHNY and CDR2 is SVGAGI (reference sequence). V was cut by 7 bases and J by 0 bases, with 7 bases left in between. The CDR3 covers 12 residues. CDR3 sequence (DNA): TGTGCCAGCACAGGCAGCTCCTACGAGCAGTACTTC. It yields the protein CASTGSSYEQYF.

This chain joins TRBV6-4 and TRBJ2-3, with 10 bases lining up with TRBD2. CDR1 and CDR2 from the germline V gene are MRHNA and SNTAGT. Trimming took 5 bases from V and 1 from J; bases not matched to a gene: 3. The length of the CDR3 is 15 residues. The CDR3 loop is CASSSGTSGTDTQYF. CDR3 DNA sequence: TGTGCCAGCAGTTCCGGGACTAGCGGCACAGATACGCAGTATTTT.

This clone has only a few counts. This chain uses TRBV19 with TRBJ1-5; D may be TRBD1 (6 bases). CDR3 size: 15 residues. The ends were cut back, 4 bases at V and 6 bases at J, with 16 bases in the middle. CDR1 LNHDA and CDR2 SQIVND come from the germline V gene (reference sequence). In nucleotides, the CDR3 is TGTGCCAGTAGTACCCAGGGGTGGGGTGGTCAGCCCCAGCATTTT. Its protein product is CASSTQGWGGQPQHF. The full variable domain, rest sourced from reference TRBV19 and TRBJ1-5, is DGGITQSPKYLFRKEGQNVTLSCEQNLNHDAMYWYRQDPGQGLRLIYYSQIVNDFQKGDIAEGYSVSREKKESFPLTVTSAQKNPTAFYLCASSTQGWGGQPQHFGDGTRLSIL.

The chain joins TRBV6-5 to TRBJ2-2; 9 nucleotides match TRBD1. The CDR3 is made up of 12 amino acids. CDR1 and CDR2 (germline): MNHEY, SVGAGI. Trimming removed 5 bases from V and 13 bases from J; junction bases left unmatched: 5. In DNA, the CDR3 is TGTGCCAGCAGTACGGACAGGGGCGGGCTGTTTTTT. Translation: CASSTDRGGLFF.

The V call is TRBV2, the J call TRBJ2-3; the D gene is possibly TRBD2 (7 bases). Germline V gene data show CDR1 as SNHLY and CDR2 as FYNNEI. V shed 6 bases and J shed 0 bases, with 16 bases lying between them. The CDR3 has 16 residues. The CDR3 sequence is CASREGRGTSTDTQYF. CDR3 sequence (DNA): TGTGCCAGCAGGGAGGGGAGGGGGACTAGCACAGATACGCAGTATTTT.

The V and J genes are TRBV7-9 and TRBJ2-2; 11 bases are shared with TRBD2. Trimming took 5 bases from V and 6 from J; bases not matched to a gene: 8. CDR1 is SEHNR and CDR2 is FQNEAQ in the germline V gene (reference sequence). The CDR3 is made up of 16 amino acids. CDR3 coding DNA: TGTGCCAGCAGCACCTTAGCGGGAGGGCCACCCGGGGAGCTGTTTTTT. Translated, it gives CASSTLAGGPPGELFF.

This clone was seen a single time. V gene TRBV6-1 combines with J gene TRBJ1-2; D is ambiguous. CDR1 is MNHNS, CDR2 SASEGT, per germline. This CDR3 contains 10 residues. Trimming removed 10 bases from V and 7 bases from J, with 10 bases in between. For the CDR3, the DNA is TGTGCCATGGGAGAGGGTGGCTACACCTTC. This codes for CAMGEGGYTF.

The CDR3 DNA is TGTGCCAGCAGTTTACAGGGGTTGGGAGAGACCCAGTACTTC. It specifies CASSLQGLGETQYF. This chain uses TRBV25-1 with TRBJ2-5; 7 nucleotides line up with TRBD1. The CDR3 extends over 14 amino acids. Losses at the gene ends were 5 bases for V and 4 bases for J; bases not matched to a gene: 7. The germline V gene encodes CDR1 MGHDK and CDR2 SYGVNS.

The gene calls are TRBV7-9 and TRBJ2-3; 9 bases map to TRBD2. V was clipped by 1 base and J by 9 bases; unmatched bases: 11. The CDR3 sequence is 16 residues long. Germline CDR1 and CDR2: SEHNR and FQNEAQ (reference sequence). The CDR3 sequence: CASSLGERSGGLTQYF. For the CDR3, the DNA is TGTGCCAGCAGCTTAGGGGAACGTAGCGGGGGCCTCACGCAGTATTTT.

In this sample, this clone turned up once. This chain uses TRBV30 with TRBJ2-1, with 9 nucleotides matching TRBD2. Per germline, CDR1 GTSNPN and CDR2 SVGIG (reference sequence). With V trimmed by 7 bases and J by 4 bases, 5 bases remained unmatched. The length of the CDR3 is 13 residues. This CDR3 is CAFSGRRYNEQFF. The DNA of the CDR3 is TGTGCCTTTAGCGGGAGAAGGTACAATGAGCAGTTCTTC.

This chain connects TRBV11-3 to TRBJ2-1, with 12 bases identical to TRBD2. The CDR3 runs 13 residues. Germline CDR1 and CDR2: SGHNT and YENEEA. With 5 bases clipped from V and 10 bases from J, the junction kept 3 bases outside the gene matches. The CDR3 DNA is TGTGCCAGCAGCGCCGGACTAGCGGGAGAGCAGTTCTTC. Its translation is CASSAGLAGEQFF.

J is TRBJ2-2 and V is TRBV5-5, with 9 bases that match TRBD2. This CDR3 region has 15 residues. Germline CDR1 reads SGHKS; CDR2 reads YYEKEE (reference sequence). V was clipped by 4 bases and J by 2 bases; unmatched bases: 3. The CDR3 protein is CASSRTSVNTGELFF. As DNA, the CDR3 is TGTGCCAGCAGCCGGACTAGCGTTAACACCGGGGAGCTGTTTTTT.

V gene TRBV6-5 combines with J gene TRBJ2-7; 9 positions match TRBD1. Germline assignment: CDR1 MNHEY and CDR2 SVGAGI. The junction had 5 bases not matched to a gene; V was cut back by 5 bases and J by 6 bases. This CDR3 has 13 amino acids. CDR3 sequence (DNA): TGTGCCAGCAGTCCCCGGGACAGGGCCGAGCAGTACTTC. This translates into CASSPRDRAEQYF.

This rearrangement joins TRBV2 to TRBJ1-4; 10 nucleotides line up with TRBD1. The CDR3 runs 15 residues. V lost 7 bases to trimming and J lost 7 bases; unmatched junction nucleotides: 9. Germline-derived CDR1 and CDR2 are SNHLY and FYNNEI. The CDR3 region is CASTLPTGGSEKLFF. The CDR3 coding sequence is TGTGCCAGCACCTTACCGACAGGGGGCTCTGAAAAACTGTTTTTT.

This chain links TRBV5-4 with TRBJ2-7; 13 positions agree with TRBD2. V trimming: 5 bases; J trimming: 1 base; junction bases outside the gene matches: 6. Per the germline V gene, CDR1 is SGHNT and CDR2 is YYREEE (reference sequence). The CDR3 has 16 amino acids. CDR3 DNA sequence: TGTGCCAGCAGATGGACTAGCGGGGGATTTTCCTACGAGCAGTACTTC. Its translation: CASRWTSGGFSYEQYF.

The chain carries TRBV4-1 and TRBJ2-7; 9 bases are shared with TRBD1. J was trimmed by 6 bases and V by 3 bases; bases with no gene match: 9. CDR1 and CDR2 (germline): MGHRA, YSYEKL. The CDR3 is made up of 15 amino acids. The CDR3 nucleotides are TGCGCCAGCAGCCACCCCCCGGGACAGGGAGGCGAGCAGTACTTC. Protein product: CASSHPPGQGGEQYF.

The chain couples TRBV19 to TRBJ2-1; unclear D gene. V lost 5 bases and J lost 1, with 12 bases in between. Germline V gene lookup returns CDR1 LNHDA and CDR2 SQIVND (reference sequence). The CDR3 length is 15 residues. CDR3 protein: CASSATGFSYNEQFF. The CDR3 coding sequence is TGTGCCAGTAGTGCAACCGGGTTTTCCTACAATGAGCAGTTCTTC.

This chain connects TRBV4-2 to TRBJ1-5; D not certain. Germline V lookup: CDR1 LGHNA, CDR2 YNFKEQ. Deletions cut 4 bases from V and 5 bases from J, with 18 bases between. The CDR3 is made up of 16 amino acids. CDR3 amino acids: CASSPTGAMEYQPQHF. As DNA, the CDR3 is TGTGCCAGCAGCCCCACGGGAGCAATGGAGTATCAGCCCCAGCATTTT.